The text below deals with one T cell receptor (beta chain). Original handling: By means of reference gene primer amplification, nucleated cell counts were estimated. Some clones are missing from TCRdb's copy, which holds only in-frame ones; the method was immunoSEQ multiplex PCR. That table supplies the V and J calls and clone size; D and trimming were determined from the DNA. The profile shows fewer than 250,000 clones, approximately 86% of them singletons. These data are taken from a study of blood T cell repertoires in COVID-19. Study-level background: Sample material is recorded as cDNA or gDNA derived from T cells, B-cell-depleted T cells, or PBMCs.

The Seattle patients joined while their infection was active and were tracked longitudinally afterward. Sequenced sample: peripheral blood. The receptor's source is a man between 60 and 70 years old with COVID-19, enrolled during active disease.

The CDR3 protein is CASSSGHTTNEKLFF. The CDR3 DNA is TGCGCCAGCAGCTCGGGACACACAACTAATGAAAAACTGTTTTTT. The rearrangement joins TRBV5-1 to TRBJ1-4; D possibly corresponds to TRBD1 (6 bases). Germline V gene sequence: CDR1 SGHRS, CDR2 YFSETQ. The V gene lost 3 bases and the J gene lost 0 bases, with 9 bases spanning the gap. The CDR3 totals 15 residues.